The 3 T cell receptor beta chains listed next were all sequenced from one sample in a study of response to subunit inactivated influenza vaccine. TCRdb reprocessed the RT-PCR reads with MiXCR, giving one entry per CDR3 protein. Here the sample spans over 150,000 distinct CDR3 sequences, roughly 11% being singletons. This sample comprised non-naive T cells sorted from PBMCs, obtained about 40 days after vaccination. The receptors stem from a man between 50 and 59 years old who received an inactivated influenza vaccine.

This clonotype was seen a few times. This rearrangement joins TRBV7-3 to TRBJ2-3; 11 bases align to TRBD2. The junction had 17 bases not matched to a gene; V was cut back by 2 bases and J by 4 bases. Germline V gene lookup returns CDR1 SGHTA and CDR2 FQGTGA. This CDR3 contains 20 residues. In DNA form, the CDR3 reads TGTGCCAGCAGCTTACGGGGGGGACTAGCGGCTTACGGGGACCCAGATACGCAGTATTTT. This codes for CASSLRGGLAAYGDPDTQYF.

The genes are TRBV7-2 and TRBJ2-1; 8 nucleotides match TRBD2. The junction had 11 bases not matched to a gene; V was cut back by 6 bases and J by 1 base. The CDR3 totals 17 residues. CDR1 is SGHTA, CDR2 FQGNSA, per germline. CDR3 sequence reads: CASSKGLGTGSYNEQFF. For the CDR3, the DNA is TGTGCCAGCAGTAAGGGACTAGGGACCGGGTCCTACAATGAGCAGTTCTTC.

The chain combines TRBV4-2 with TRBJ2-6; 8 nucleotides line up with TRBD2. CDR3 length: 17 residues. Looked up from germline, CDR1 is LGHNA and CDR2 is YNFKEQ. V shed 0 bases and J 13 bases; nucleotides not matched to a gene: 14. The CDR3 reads CASSQDVLAGGRVVLTF. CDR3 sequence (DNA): TGTGCCAGCAGCCAAGATGTTCTAGCGGGCGGCCGAGTTGTCCTGACTTTC.